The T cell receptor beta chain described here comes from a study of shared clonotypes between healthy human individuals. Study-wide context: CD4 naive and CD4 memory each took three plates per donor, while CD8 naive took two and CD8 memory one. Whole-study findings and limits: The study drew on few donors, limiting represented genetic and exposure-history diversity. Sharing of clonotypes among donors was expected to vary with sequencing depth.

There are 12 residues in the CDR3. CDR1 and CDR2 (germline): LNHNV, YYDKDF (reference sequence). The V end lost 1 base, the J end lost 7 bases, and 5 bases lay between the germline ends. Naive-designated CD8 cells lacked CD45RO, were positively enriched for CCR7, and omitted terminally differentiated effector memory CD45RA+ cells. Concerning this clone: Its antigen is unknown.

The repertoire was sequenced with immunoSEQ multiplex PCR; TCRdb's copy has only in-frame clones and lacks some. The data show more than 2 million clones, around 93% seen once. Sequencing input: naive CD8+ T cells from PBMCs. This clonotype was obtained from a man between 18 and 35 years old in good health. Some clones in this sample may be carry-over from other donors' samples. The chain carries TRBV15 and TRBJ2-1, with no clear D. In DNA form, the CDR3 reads TGTGCCACCAGCAGAGGATATAATGAGCAGTTCTTC. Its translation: CATSRGYNEQFF. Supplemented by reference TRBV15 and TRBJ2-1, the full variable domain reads DAMVIQNPRYQVTQFGKPVTLSCSQTLNHNVMYWYQQKSSQAPKLLFHYYDKDFNNEADTPDNFQSRRPNTSFCFLDIRSPGLGDTAMYLCATSRGYNEQFFGPGTRLTVL.